One and the same sample provided the 17 T cell receptor beta chains below, sequenced in a study of regulatory T cells in long-lasting Graves disease. Stated time point: newly diagnosed GD, antithyroid drugs for less than 3 months. PBMC RNA served as the TCR library source. Combining iRepertoire HTBI primers with Arm-PCR of CDR3 regions, the authors built TCR beta libraries. TCRdb fed the multiplex PCR reads into MiXCR, producing one record per CDR3 protein. Among approximately 350,000 distinct CDR3 sequences listed, 16% were seen once. Another study also made use of these data, one on T cells in Graves' hyperthyroidism and ophthalmopathy.

The sequences come from peripheral blood mononuclear cells (PBMCs), collected at new diagnosis, from a patient treated with antithyroid drugs. The source is a man aged 40-49 years with Graves disease.

The rearrangement links TRBV20-1 to TRBJ1-5; 9 nucleotides align to TRBD1. Trimming took 5 bases from V and 4 from J; bases not matched to a gene: 6. CDR3 size: 14 residues. The germline V gene encodes CDR1 DFQATT and CDR2 SNEGSKA (reference sequence). Written as DNA, the CDR3 is TGCAGTGCTGGACAGGGGTTCAGGAATCAGCCCCAGCATTTT. This codes for CSAGQGFRNQPQHF.

This clonotype was observed at least ten times. The V gene is TRBV5-1, the J gene TRBJ2-3; weak D call: TRBD1 (6 bases). The V gene lost 1 base and the J gene lost 5 bases, with 11 bases spanning the gap. The CDR3 contains 14 residues. Germline V gene data show CDR1 as SGHRS and CDR2 as YFSETQ. The DNA of the CDR3 is TGCGCCAGCAGCTTGAACAGGGTTGAAGATACGCAGTATTTT. Protein: CASSLNRVEDTQYF.

The CDR3 is CASSQDLRQPQHF. As DNA, the CDR3 is TGCGCCAGCAGCCAAGATTTGCGTCAGCCCCAGCATTTT. V usage is TRBV4-3 and J usage is TRBJ1-5, with no clear D. The CDR3 consists of 13 residues. Germline V gives CDR1 LGHNA, CDR2 YSLEER. Trimming cost V 0 bases and J 6 bases, with 6 bases left between them.

This sequence joins TRBV29-1 and TRBJ1-1; no firm D call. The CDR3 runs 13 residues. The V end was cut by 4 bases, the J end by 0 bases, with 9 bases between. Germline CDR1 and CDR2: SQVTM and ANQGSEA. CDR3 DNA: TGCAGCGTTGGTGTAAGGGTGAACACTGAAGCTTTCTTT. Amino acid sequence: CSVGVRVNTEAFF.

This clonotype was detected only a few times. The chain combines TRBV4-2 with TRBJ1-4, with TRBD1 matching 10 bases. CDR1 is LGHNA and CDR2 is YNFKEQ in the germline V gene. With 0 bases clipped from V and 8 bases from J, the junction kept 6 bases outside the gene matches. The CDR3 contains 16 residues. The CDR3 is CASSQELGQGVEKLFF. The CDR3 bases are TGTGCCAGCAGCCAAGAACTCGGACAGGGGGTCGAAAAACTGTTTTTT.

As concerns this clonotype: Possible read error: a much larger clone is one base away. The V call is TRBV12-3 or TRBV12-4, the J call TRBJ2-5; no clear D. With 5 bases removed from V and 0 bases from J, the gap between germline ends came to 10 bases. The CDR3 contains 14 residues. The CDR3 region has the DNA TGTGCCAGCAGTCGGTCACAGTACCAAGAGACCCAGTACTTC. Amino acid sequence: CASSRSQYQETQYF.

This clonotype was observed many times. The chain has TRBV24-1 and TRBJ1-1; perhaps TRBD1 as D (5 bases). The CDR3 runs 13 residues. From germline, CDR1 is KGHDR and CDR2 SFDVKD. Trimming took off 10 bases at V and 0 bases at J, with 11 bases between the two ends. CDR3 nucleotides: TGTGCCACTTCCCAGGGTGTGAACACTGAAGCTTTCTTT. It is translated as CATSQGVNTEAFF.

The sample holds many counts of this clonotype. V usage is TRBV7-9 and J usage is TRBJ1-1; D ambiguous. The CDR3 covers 14 residues. Trimming pared 3 bases from V and 0 bases from J, leaving 8 bases between. Germline lookup yields CDR1 SEHNR and CDR2 FQNEAQ (reference sequence). CDR3 sequence reads: CASSFWNMNTEAFF. CDR3 DNA sequence: TGTGCCAGCAGCTTTTGGAACATGAACACTGAAGCTTTCTTT.

The genes are TRBV5-4 and TRBJ1-2, with D hard to call. Germline V gene data show CDR1 as SGHNT and CDR2 as YYREEE (reference sequence). Trimming cost V 1 base and J 2 bases, with 12 bases left between them. The CDR3 sequence is 15 residues long. The CDR3 protein is CASSLNEGFNYGYTF. The CDR3 DNA is TGTGCCAGCAGCTTGAATGAGGGTTTCAACTATGGCTACACCTTC. The full variable domain, completed using reference TRBV5-4 and TRBJ1-2, is ETGVTQSPTHLIKTRGQQVTLRCSSQSGHNTVSWYQQALGQGPQFIFQYYREEENGRGNFPPRFSGLQFPNYSSELNVNALELDDSALYLCASSLNEGFNYGYTFGSGTRLTVV.

This clonotype was recorded a few times. The chain is built from TRBV6-2 or TRBV6-3 and TRBJ1-3; 7 bases are shared with TRBD1. V shed 2 bases, J shed 0 bases, and the junction held 10 bases outside the gene matches. The germline gives CDR1 MNHEY, CDR2 SVGEGT. The CDR3 runs to 18 residues. The CDR3 bases are TGTGCCAGCAGTTACCGGGGCCCACAGGGGTACTCTGGAAACACCATATATTTT. It codes for CASSYRGPQGYSGNTIYF.

The rearrangement uses TRBV7-2 and TRBJ2-7; D may be TRBD2 (5 bases). Germline assignment: CDR1 SGHTA and CDR2 FQGNSA. The CDR3 spans 14 residues. Trimming stripped 6 bases from V and 6 bases from J, with 18 bases between. The CDR3 region is CASRGGGSAGEQYF. The CDR3 region has the DNA TGTGCCAGCAGGGGTGGAGGTAGCGCAGGCGAGCAGTACTTC.

This clonotype was seen repeatedly, ten times or more. This sequence joins TRBV10-3 and TRBJ2-3, with 11 bases that match TRBD1. From germline, CDR1 is ENHRY and CDR2 SYGVKD. The trim removed 8 bases at V and 4 bases at J, leaving 5 bases unmatched. The CDR3 spans 14 residues. The CDR3 DNA is TGTGCCATCGGGGGGGGACAGGGGGCAGATACGCAGTATTTT. Residues: CAIGGGQGADTQYF.

Regarding this clonotype: This may come from a read error, since a much larger clone is one base off. The V and J genes are TRBV18 and TRBJ1-5, with D perhaps matching TRBD1 (6 bases). Germline assignment: CDR1 KGHSH and CDR2 LQKENI. This CDR3 region has 15 residues. The germline V and J ends were trimmed by 6 bases and 8 bases, with 20 bases remaining between them. The CDR3 coding sequence is TGTGCCAGCTCCCAAAATCAGGGGCCGGATAAGCCCCAGCATTTT. As protein: CASSQNQGPDKPQHF.

The genes are TRBV7-9 and TRBJ2-1; 8 nucleotides line up with TRBD1. In germline, CDR1 is SEHNR, CDR2 FQNEAQ (reference sequence). There are 16 residues in the CDR3. V trimming: 2 bases; J trimming: 1 base; junction bases outside the gene matches: 4. CDR3 sequence: CASSLWQGASYNEQFF. The DNA for the CDR3 is TGTGCCAGCAGCTTATGGCAGGGGGCTTCCTACAATGAGCAGTTCTTC.

This clonotype was counted ten times or more. The V and J genes are TRBV6-5 and TRBJ1-4, with no clear D. The germline V gene has CDR1 MNHEY and CDR2 SVGAGI. V was cut by 0 bases and J by 7 bases, with 12 bases left in between. The CDR3 totals 15 residues. The CDR3 nucleotides are TGTGCCAGCAGTTACTCTGGAGGGAGTGGTGAAAAACTGTTTTTT. This encodes CASSYSGGSGEKLFF.

In this sample, this clonotype turned up a few times. The chain links TRBV6-2 or TRBV6-3 to TRBJ1-1; 7 bases line up with TRBD1. The CDR3 contains 16 residues. After removal of 2 bases from V and 5 bases from J, the junction contained 11 bases not matched to a gene. From germline, CDR1 is MNHEY and CDR2 SVGEGT. The CDR3 coding sequence is TGTGCCAGCAGTTACGGGGCAGGGGGGGGACGAACTGAAGCTTTCTTT. It encodes CASSYGAGGGRTEAFF.

The sample holds one count of this clonotype. A single base separates this from a much larger clone, so it may be a read error. The J gene is TRBJ1-2, the V gene TRBV7-3; D gene ambiguous. This CDR3 comprises 13 residues. V lost 3 bases and J 5 bases, leaving 10 bases between the germline ends. Germline V gene sequence: CDR1 SGHTA, CDR2 FQGTGA. CDR3 in amino acids: CASSFTFPYGYTF. CDR3 DNA: TGTGCCAGCAGCTTTACGTTCCCATATGGCTACACCTTC.